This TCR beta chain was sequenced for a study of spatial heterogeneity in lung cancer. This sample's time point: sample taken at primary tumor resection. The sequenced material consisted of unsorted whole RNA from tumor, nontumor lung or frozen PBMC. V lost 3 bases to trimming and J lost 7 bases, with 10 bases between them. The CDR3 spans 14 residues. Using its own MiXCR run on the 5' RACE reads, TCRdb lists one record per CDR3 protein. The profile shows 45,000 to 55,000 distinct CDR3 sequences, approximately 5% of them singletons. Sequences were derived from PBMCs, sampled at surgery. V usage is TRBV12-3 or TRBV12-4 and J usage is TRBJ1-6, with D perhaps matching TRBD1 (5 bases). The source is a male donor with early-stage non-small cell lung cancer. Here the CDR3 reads CASSFAQGNSPLHF. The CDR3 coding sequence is TGTGCCAGCAGTTTCGCTCAGGGAAATTCACCCCTCCACTTT.